This T cell receptor beta chain is drawn from a study of blood T cell repertoires in COVID-19. Across the study: Sites in the United States, Italy and Spain provided acute and convalescent COVID-19 samples. From T cells, B-cell-depleted T cells, or PBMCs came the material, which was cDNA or gDNA.

The CDR3 extends over 16 amino acids. Membership in each cohort depended on participant-reported clinical history. Libraries were prepared by immunoSEQ multiplex PCR; TCRdb keeps only in-frame clonotypes and omits some of them. The data contain approximately 160,000 clones, 80% of them seen just once; the ten biggest clones take up 4.5% to 7.5%. This clonotype was sampled from a middle-aged man who had recovered from COVID-19. Sequenced material: PBMCs or T cells enriched from blood (not recorded which). The gene calls are TRBV21-1 and TRBJ1-6; the D call of TRBD1 is as the table states it, not checked on the DNA. TRBV21-1 represents a pseudogene. The CDR3 loop reads CASSHGRDTYNSPLHF. The CDR3 DNA reads as TGTGCCAGCAGCCACGGCCGGGACACCTATAATTCACCCCTCCACTTT.